The 13 T cell receptor beta chains given below trace back to one sample, sequenced in a study of OX40 agonist ivuxolimab in advanced cancers. Using immunoSEQ multiplex PCR, the repertoire was profiled, and TCRdb retains in-frame clones only, with some absent. The data hold approximately 90,000 clones, with roughly nine tenths observed a single time. The starting material was CD4+ or CD8+ T cells sorted from blood, obtained in a trial of the OX40 agonist ivuxolimab. The receptors come from an adult with an advanced solid tumor such as melanoma, head and neck, liver or kidney cancer.

V and J are TRBV30 and TRBJ2-7; D ambiguous. V was shortened by 2 bases and J by 6 bases, with 14 bases between the two germline ends. The CDR3 covers 13 residues. Germline CDR1 reads GTSNPN; CDR2 reads SVGIG (reference sequence). Here the CDR3 reads CAWSIVLGSEQYF. CDR3 nucleotide sequence: TGTGCCTGGAGTATAGTATTGGGATCCGAGCAGTACTTC.

The V gene is TRBV14, the J gene TRBJ2-1; D is uncertain. The CDR3 contains 15 residues. V lost 3 bases to trimming and J lost 0 bases, with 9 bases between them. CDR1 is SGHDN, CDR2 FVKESK, per germline. This CDR3 reads CASSQWYRSYNEQFF. The CDR3 bases are TGTGCCAGCAGCCAGTGGTACCGCTCCTACAATGAGCAGTTCTTC.

The chain carries TRBV19 and TRBJ2-5, with TRBD1 identical over 7 bases. The germline V gene has CDR1 LNHDA and CDR2 SQIVND (reference sequence). The CDR3 spans 13 residues. Unmatched junction bases numbered 4, after V lost 4 bases and J lost 5 bases. CDR3 region: CASSKNRGETQYF. CDR3 sequence (DNA): TGTGCCAGTAGTAAAAACAGGGGCGAGACCCAGTACTTC.

The rearrangement links TRBV27 to TRBJ2-7; D unclear. This CDR3 region has 14 residues. V was trimmed by 0 bases and J by 3 bases, leaving 9 bases between them. Germline V gene sequence: CDR1 MNHEY, CDR2 SMNVEV (reference sequence). The CDR3 sequence is CASSLSGSVYEQYF. CDR3 coding DNA: TGTGCCAGCAGTTTATCAGGGTCAGTCTACGAGCAGTACTTC.

V gene TRBV5-6 combines with J gene TRBJ2-7; tentatively, D is TRBD1 or TRBD2 (6 bases each). V was shortened by 4 bases and J by 2 bases, with 16 bases between the two germline ends. There are 15 residues in the CDR3. The germline gives CDR1 SGHDT, CDR2 YYEEEE. In nucleotides, the CDR3 is TGTGCCAGCAGCCCCAGGAGGGGGACGACCTACGAGCAGTACTTC. Residues: CASSPRRGTTYEQYF.

The chain uses TRBV6-1 and TRBJ2-2; the match to TRBD1 covers 9 bases. This CDR3 is 15 amino acids long. V shed 8 bases, J shed 8 bases, and the junction held 12 bases outside the gene matches. The germline V gene has CDR1 MNHNS and CDR2 SASEGT. The CDR3 DNA is TGTGCCAGCGGAGACAGGGGGGATATTCAGGGGGAGCTGTTTTTT. It yields the protein CASGDRGDIQGELFF.

The chain carries TRBV7-9 and TRBJ2-1; maybe TRBD1 (5 bases). This CDR3 has 15 amino acids. V lost 3 bases and J lost 8, with 17 bases in between. Germline-derived CDR1 and CDR2 are SEHNR and FQNEAQ (reference sequence). As DNA, the CDR3 is TGTGCCAGCAGCTTCTACCTGCAGGGTGGGTATGAGCAGTTCTTC. Its translation: CASSFYLQGGYEQFF.

This clone was seen a single time. V gene TRBV19 combines with J gene TRBJ2-1; 10 nucleotides line up with TRBD1. CDR3 length: 16 amino acids. Germline V gene data show CDR1 as LNHDA and CDR2 as SQIVND (reference sequence). The V and J ends lost 3 bases and 3 bases, in that order; junction bases with no gene match: 5. DNA for the CDR3: TGTGCCAGTAGTATTCTCGGACAGGGGGACTACAATGAGCAGTTCTTC. This gives the protein CASSILGQGDYNEQFF. Full variable domain (missing parts from reference TRBV19 and TRBJ2-1): DGGITQSPKYLFRKEGQNVTLSCEQNLNHDAMYWYRQDPGQGLRLIYYSQIVNDFQKGDIAEGYSVSREKKESFPLTVTSAQKNPTAFYLCASSILGQGDYNEQFFGPGTRLTVL.

Note on this clone: The sample holds other DNA sequences that translate to the same CDR3. The chain joins TRBV28 to TRBJ2-3, with D perhaps matching TRBD2 (6 bases). Germline V gene lookup returns CDR1 MDHEN and CDR2 SYDVKM. The ends were cut back, 6 bases at V and 0 bases at J, with 13 bases in the middle. The CDR3 runs 15 residues. As DNA, the CDR3 is TGTGCCAGCAGAGCAGGACTACTCAGCACAGATACGCAGTATTTT. Translating gives CASRAGLLSTDTQYF.

This chain joins TRBV28 and TRBJ2-7; tentatively, D is TRBD2 (6 bases). Germline V gene lookup returns CDR1 MDHEN and CDR2 SYDVKM. The V end was cut by 3 bases, the J end by 0 bases, with 9 bases between. This CDR3 spans 14 amino acids. CDR3 nucleotides: TGTGCCAGCAGTTTCAGCGGGTACTCCTACGAGCAGTACTTC. It yields the protein CASSFSGYSYEQYF.

CDR3 protein: CASSSRPGFRQGTYGYTF. The DNA of the CDR3 is TGTGCCAGCAGTTCGCGTCCGGGGTTCAGACAGGGTACTTATGGCTACACCTTC. The chain has TRBV28 and TRBJ1-2, with TRBD1 matching over 7 bases. The CDR3 length is 18 residues. The V and J ends lost 4 bases and 5 bases, in that order; junction bases with no gene match: 19. Germline V CDR1 and CDR2: MDHEN, SYDVKM.

This chain joins TRBV5-1 and TRBJ2-3; D is uncertain. The V gene lost 0 bases and the J gene lost 0 bases, with 8 bases spanning the gap. The CDR3 is 15 residues long. Germline assignment: CDR1 SGHRS and CDR2 YFSETQ. The CDR3 DNA sequence: TGCGCCAGCAGCTTGGAGGGAATTAGCACAGATACGCAGTATTTT. The encoded protein is CASSLEGISTDTQYF. The full variable domain, its missing parts supplied by reference TRBV5-1 and TRBJ2-3, is KAGVTQTPRYLIKTRGQQVTLSCSPISGHRSVSWYQQTPGQGLQFLFEYFSETQRNKGNFPGRFSGRQFSNSRSEMNVSTLELGDSALYLCASSLEGISTDTQYFGPGTRLTVL.

This clone was detected only once. The J gene is TRBJ2-1, the V gene TRBV25-1; maybe TRBD2 (6 bases). Germline lookup yields CDR1 MGHDK and CDR2 SYGVNS. V lost 7 bases to trimming and J lost 1 base, with 17 bases between them. This CDR3 contains 16 residues. The CDR3 sequence is CASKEGSGRSYNEQFF. The CDR3 DNA reads TGTGCCAGCAAGGAGGGTAGCGGCCGATCCTACAATGAGCAGTTCTTC.